This TCR beta chain appears in the sequencing data of a study of molecular identifiers for immune sequencing clone quantification (dated by TCRdb to 2017 to 2018). Looking at the study overall: For a replicate experiment, RNA from roughly 21,000 or 96,000 naive CD8 T cells was divided into five aliquots, and four of the five aliquots were sequenced. This methods study used CD8 T cells to benchmark TCR RNA copy counting and molecular-identifier clustering-based TCR repertoire sequencing (MIDCIRS). What the research found in general, with its limitations: Identical TCR molecules sharing a barcode could cause highly expanded clone sizes to be underestimated. Modeling indicated about 3 TCR RNA copies recovered per cell, compared with 7.5 to 10 by digital PCR, which implies a capture efficiency of approximately 30%. Without barcode sub-clustering, chimeric consensus sequences inflated TCR diversity; chimeras reached as high as 47%. In CMV-specific effector cells, clones with more than 20 RNA copies contained over 97% of molecules, whereas in naive cells such clones contained under 1% of molecules. Spiked-in Jurkat TCR RNA equivalent to a single cell was reported to be detectable even among 800,000 to 1,000,000 naive CD8 T cells.

To prepare the library, PCR was applied. Sequencing relied on an Illumina MiSeq. The Qiagen AllPrep DNA/RNA kit was used to purify total RNA. Before analysis, reads from multiple sequencing runs of the same library were pooled. In the original analysis: Reads were retained only if their TCR constant sequence matched exactly, and those retained reads were trimmed to 150 nt and grouped according to their 12-nt molecular barcodes. Reads within each barcode group were sub-clustered using a 15% Levenshtein threshold, and quality-weighted consensus sequences were constructed for each RNA molecule. Non-functional sequences were discarded, and so were lower-count sequences lying one edit away from another sequence. Barcode sub-clusters with fewer than 20% of the maximum read count were removed, based on fitting two negative binomial distributions. The public reads were quality trimmed at Q25 with fastp and then assembled into clones with MiXCR by TCRdb, keeping productive beta chains. Rows with one shared CDR3 protein collapse into an entry with the most common genes and DNA. These V and J calls rely on TCRdb rather than the paper's analysis. Present in this sample are about 36,000 distinct CDR3 sequences, about 18% of which were seen just once. The top ten clones comprise approximately 6.7% of the sample.

The cysteine opens and the phenylalanine closes a CDR3 of 18 amino acids. Just the 54-base CDR3 DNA is kept, in frame starting at base 1. The germline V end is reduced by 5 bases and the J end by 5 bases; junction bases left unmatched: 15. The germline V gene encodes CDR1 SGHTA and CDR2 FQGNSA. Naive CD8 T cells, defined as CD8+CD4-CCR7+CD45RA+, were FACS-sorted into RLT Plus buffer on a BD FACSAria II. To compare sensitivity, a portion of naive CD8 T cell RNA was divided equally between MIDCIRS and a Smart-seq2-style 5'RACE protocol. CD8 T cells were enriched with RosetteSep CD8+ T Cell Enrichment Cocktail and Ficoll-Paque, followed by ACK red cell lysis. This clonotype was observed at least ten times. It has no known antigen specificity. No base qualities exist here, and no much larger clone lies one base off it.

The sequence was collected from a human donor in good health. Some libraries in this study had Jurkat cell RNA spiked in. Material: naive CD8+ T cells from blood, with Jurkat cell RNA spiked in. The sample's cell subset or site label, decoded: FACS-sorted CD8+CD4-CCR7+CD45RA+ naive T cells. Recombination linked TRBV7-2 to TRBJ2-3, with 11 middle bases fitting TRBD2. The CDR3 region has the sequence CASSPTSGTPLLGDTQYF. The nucleotide sequence reads TGTGCCAGCAGCCCGACTAGCGGGACCCCTCTGCTGGGAGATACGCAGTATTTT.